The text below deals with one T cell receptor beta chain. Its specificity is unknown. The record originates from a study of cytomegalovirus exposure and HLA in healthy donors. Points from the study as a whole: It was 150 to 200 TCR beta chains that were listed as cytomegalovirus-associated.

Use of 60 Vbeta and 13 Jbeta primers characterized the PCR. Assay used: immunoSEQ multiplex PCR; TCRdb lists only in-frame clones, some missing. This sample has roughly 100,000 clones; about 83% occur once, and the top ten carry 3% to 4%. Germline values: CDR1 SGHKS, CDR2 YYEKEE (reference sequence). This CDR3 contains 12 residues. V shed 5 bases, J shed 14 bases, and the junction held 10 bases outside the gene matches. The sequenced material came from PBMCs. This receptor was obtained from a female donor in good health and CMV-seropositive. The chain carries TRBV5-5 and TRBJ2-1; 7 nucleotides match TRBD1. In DNA form, the CDR3 reads TGTGCCAGCAGAGGAGACAGGGACCAGGAGTTCTTC. It is translated as CASRGDRDQEFF. Full variable domain (remainder filled in from reference TRBV5-5 and TRBJ2-1): DAGVTQSPTHLIKTRGQQVTLRCSPISGHKSVSWYQQVLGQGPQFIFQYYEKEERGRGNFPDRFSARQFPNYSSELNVNALLLGDSALYLCASRGDRDQEFFGPGTRLTVL.